This T cell receptor beta chain was recorded in a study of T cell clonotyping in hematopoietic cell transplantation. Study-wide results and caveats: Cells were unsorted, so CD4 and CD8 contributions were not separated. Broader posttransplant TCR repertoire diversity was predicted by graft donor and pretransplant recipient Inverse Simpson Index values. At the given depth, recipient repertoires were over 95% de novo clonotypes. After transplant, recipient diversity fell while pathologically expanded clonotypes grew through day 180.

This clone is classed as medium-sized. Its antigen is currently unknown. Generated by immunoSEQ multiplex PCR, the TCRdb table keeps only in-frame clones and is missing some. The sample records 17,000 or so clones, around 71% being singletons. The trim removed 4 bases at V and 3 bases at J, leaving 9 bases unmatched. The CDR3 contains 15 residues. Germline V gives CDR1 SGDLS, CDR2 YYNGEE. The genes are TRBV9 and TRBJ2-7; TRBD2 agrees at 8 bases. Sequenced sample: peripheral blood mononuclear cells. The clonotype comes from a woman in her sixties in good health. Some clones in this sample may be carry-over from other donors' samples. The CDR3 protein is CASSPDSGTSYEQYF. The CDR3 coding sequence is TGTGCCAGCAGCCCCGATAGCGGGACCAGCTACGAGCAGTACTTC. Full variable domain (rest looked up from reference TRBV9 and TRBJ2-7): DSGVTQTPKHLITATGQRVTLRCSPRSGDLSVYWYQQSLDQGLQFLIQYYNGEERAKGNILERFSAQQFPDLHSELNLSSLELGDSALYFCASSPDSGTSYEQYFGPGTRLTVT.